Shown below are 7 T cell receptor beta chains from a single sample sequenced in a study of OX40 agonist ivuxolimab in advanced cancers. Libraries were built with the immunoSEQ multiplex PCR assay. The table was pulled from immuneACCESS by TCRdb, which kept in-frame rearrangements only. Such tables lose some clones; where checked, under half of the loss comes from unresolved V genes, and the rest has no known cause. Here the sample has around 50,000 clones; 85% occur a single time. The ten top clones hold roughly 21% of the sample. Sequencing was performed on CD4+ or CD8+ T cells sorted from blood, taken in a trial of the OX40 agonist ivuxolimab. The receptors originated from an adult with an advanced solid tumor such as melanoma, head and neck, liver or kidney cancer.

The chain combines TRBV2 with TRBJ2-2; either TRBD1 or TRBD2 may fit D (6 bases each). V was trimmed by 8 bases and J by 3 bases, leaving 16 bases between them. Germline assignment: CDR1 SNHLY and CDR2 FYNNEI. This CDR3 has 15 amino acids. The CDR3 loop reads CASLVGGGYTGELFF. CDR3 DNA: TGTGCCAGCTTAGTCGGGGGCGGTTACACCGGGGAGCTGTTTTTT.

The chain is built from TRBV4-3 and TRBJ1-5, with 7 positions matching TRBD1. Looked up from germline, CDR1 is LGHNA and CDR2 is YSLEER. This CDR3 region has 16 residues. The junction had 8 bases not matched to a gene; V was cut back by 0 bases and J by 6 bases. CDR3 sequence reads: CASSQDSQGRGQPQHF. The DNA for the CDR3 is TGCGCCAGCAGCCAAGATTCACAGGGGAGGGGTCAGCCCCAGCATTTT.

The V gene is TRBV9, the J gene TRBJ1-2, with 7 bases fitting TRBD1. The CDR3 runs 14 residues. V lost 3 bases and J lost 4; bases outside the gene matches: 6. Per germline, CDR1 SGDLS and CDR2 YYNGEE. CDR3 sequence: CASSEEGAGYGYTF. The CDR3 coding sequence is TGTGCCAGCAGCGAGGAGGGGGCGGGCTATGGCTACACCTTC.

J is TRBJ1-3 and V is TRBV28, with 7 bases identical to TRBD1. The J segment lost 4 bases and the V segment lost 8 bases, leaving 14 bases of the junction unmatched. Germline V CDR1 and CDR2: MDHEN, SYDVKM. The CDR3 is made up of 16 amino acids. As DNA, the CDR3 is TGTGCCAGCGGATCCCACAGGGGACCCCCGGGAAACACCATATATTTT. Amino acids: CASGSHRGPPGNTIYF.

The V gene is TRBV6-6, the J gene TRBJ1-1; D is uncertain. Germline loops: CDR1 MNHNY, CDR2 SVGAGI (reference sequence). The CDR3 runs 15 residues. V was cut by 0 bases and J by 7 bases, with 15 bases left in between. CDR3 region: CASSYSTGPPGEAFF. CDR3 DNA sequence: TGTGCCAGCAGTTACTCGACCGGTCCCCCCGGTGAAGCTTTCTTT.

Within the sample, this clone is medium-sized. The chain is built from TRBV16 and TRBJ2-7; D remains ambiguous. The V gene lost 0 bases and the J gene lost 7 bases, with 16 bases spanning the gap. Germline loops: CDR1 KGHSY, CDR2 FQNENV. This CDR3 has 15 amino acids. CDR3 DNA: TGTGCCAGCAGCCAATCCGACATGTATCCGCCGGAGCAGTACTTC. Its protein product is CASSQSDMYPPEQYF.

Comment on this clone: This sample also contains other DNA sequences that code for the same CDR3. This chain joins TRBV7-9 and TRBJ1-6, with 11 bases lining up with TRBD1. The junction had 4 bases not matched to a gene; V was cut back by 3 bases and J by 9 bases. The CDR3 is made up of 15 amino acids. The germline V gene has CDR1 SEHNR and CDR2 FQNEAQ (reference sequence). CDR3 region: CASSFGQGASSPLHF. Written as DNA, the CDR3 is TGTGCCAGCAGCTTTGGACAGGGGGCCTCTTCACCCCTCCACTTT.